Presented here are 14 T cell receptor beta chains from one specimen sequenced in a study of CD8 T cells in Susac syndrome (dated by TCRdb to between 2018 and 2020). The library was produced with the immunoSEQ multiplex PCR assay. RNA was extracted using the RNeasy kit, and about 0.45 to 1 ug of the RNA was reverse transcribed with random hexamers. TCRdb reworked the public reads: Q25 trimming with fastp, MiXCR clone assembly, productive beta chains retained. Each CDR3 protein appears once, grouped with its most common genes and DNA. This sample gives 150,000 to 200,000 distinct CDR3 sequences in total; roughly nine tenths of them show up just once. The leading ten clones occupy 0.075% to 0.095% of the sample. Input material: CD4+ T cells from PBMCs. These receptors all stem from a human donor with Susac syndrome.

The DNA of the CDR3 is TGTGCCAGTAGTGGCCTCGCGCTATCCTACGAGCAGTACTTC. This sequence encodes CASSGLALSYEQYF. The gene calls are TRBV19 and TRBJ2-7; D not resolved. Germline CDR1 is LNHDA and CDR2 is SQIVND (reference sequence). CDR3 size: 14 residues. V was cut by 5 bases and J by 1 base, with 12 bases left in between.

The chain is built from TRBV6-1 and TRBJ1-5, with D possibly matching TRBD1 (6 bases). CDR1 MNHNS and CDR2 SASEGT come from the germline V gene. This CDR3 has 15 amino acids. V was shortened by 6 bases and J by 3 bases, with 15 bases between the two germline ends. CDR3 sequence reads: CASRGSDRVNQPQHF. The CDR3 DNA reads TGTGCCAGCAGGGGATCGGACAGAGTCAATCAGCCCCAGCATTTT.

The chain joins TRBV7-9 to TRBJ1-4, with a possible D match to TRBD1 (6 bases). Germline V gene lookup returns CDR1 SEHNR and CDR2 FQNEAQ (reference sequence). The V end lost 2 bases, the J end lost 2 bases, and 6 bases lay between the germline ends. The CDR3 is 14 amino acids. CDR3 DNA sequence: TGTGCCAGCAGCTTACAGGGGACTAATGAAAAACTGTTTTTT. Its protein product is CASSLQGTNEKLFF. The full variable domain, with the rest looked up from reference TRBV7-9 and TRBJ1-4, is DTGVSQNPRHKITKRGQNVTFRCDPISEHNRLYWYRQTLGQGPEFLTYFQNEAQLEKSRLLSDRFSAERPKGSFSTLEIQRTEQGDSAMYLCASSLQGTNEKLFFGSGTQLSVL.

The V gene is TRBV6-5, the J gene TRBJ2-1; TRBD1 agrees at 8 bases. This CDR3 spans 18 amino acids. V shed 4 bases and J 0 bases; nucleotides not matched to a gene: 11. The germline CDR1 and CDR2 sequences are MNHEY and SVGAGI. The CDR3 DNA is TGTGCCAGCAGTTTAAACGACAGGGGCCGAAGCTCCTACAATGAGCAGTTCTTC. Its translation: CASSLNDRGRSSYNEQFF.

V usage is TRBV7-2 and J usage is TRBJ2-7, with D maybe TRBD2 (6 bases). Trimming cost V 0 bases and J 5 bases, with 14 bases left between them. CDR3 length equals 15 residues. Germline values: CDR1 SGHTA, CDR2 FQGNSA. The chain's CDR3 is CASSLATSRGHEQYF. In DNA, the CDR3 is TGTGCCAGCAGCTTAGCCACTAGCAGAGGTCACGAGCAGTACTTC.

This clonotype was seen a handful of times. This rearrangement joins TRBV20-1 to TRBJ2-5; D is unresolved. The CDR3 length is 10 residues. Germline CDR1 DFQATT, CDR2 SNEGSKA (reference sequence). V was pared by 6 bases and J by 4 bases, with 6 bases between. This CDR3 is CSAQRETQYF. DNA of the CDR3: TGCAGTGCCCAAAGAGAGACCCAGTACTTC.

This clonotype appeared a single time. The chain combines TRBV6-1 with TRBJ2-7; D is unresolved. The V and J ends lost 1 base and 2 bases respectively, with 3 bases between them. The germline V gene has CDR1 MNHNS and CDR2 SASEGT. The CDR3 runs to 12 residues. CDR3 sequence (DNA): TGTGCCAGCAGTGAAGTACCCTACGAGCAGTACTTC. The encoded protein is CASSEVPYEQYF.

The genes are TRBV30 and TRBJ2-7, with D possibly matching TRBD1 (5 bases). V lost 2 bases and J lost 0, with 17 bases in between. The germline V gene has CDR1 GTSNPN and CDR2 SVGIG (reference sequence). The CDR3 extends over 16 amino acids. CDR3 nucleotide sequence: TGTGCCTGGAGTCCGAACAGGTGGGGAAGCTCCTACGAGCAGTACTTC. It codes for CAWSPNRWGSSYEQYF.

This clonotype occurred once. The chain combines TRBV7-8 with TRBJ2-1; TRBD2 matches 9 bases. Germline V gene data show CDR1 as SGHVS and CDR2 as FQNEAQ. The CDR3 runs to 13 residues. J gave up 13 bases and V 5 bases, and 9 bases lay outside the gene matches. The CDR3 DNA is TGTGCCAGCAGCGCAGATAGCGGGGGCAAACAGTTCTTC. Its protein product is CASSADSGGKQFF.

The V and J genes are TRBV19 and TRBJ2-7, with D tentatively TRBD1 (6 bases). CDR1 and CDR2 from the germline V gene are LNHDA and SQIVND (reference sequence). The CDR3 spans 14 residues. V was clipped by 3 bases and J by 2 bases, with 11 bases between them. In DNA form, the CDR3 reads TGTGCCAGTAGTATGTCGGGACACCCCTACGAGCAGTACTTC. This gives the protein CASSMSGHPYEQYF.

The CDR3 DNA reads as TGTGCCAGCAGCACCCTGTTGGGGGCAAGTGGAAACACCATATATTTT. This gives the protein CASSTLLGASGNTIYF. The gene calls are TRBV5-5 and TRBJ1-3; maybe TRBD1 (6 bases). V lost 4 bases and J 3 bases, leaving 17 bases between the germline ends. Germline loops: CDR1 SGHKS, CDR2 YYEKEE (reference sequence). The CDR3 sequence is 16 residues long.

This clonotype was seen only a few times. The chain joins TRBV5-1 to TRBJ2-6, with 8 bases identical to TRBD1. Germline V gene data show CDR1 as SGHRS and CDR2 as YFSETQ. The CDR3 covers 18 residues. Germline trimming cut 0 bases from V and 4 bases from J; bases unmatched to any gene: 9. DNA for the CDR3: TGCGCCAGCAGCTTGGTTACCCAGGGGGCAGGAGGGGCCAACGTCCTGACTTTC. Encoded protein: CASSLVTQGAGGANVLTF.

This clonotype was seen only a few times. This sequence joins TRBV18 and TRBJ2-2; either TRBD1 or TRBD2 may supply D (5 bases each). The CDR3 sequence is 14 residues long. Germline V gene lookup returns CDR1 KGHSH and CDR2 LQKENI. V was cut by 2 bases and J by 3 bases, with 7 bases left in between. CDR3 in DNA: TGTGCCAGCTCACCAAGGGGAGACACCGGGGAGCTGTTTTTT. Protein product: CASSPRGDTGELFF.

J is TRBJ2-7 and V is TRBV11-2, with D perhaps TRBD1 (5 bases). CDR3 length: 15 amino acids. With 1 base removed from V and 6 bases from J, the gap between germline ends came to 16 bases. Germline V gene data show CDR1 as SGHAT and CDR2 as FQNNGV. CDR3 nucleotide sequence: TGTGCCAGCAGCTTAGGGGTGGGGCCTTCTTCCGAGCAGTACTTC. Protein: CASSLGVGPSSEQYF.